A single sample is the source of the 21 T cell receptor beta chains below, sequenced in a study of blood T cell repertoires in COVID-19. Data came from immunoSEQ multiplex PCR; TCRdb stores just in-frame clones and leaves some out. The sample comprises roughly 360,000 clones, roughly 86% of which are singletons, and over 0.95% rests with the top ten. The specimen sequenced was peripheral blood. All receptors come from a human donor with acute or convalescent COVID-19. The donor label of this sample is uncertain.

A note on this clone: One junction end disagrees with the germline gene, perhaps due to a read error. The chain recombines TRBV4-1 with TRBJ2-3; 7 nucleotides line up with TRBD2. The CDR3 contains 18 residues. Germline CDR1 reads MGHRA; CDR2 reads YSYEKL. The CDR3 loop is CASSHRVTGRSRTDTQCF. Written as DNA, the CDR3 is TGCGCCAGCAGCCATAGAGTCACCGGGAGGTCGCGCACAGATACGCAGTGTTTT.

The chain is built from TRBV30 and TRBJ1-3; D remains ambiguous. Germline V gene sequence: CDR1 GTSNPN, CDR2 SVGIG (reference sequence). The CDR3 loop spans 14 amino acids. V shed 3 bases and J shed 2 bases, with 11 bases lying between them. Here the CDR3 reads CAWSDWRPGNTIYF. CDR3 DNA sequence: TGTGCCTGGAGCGACTGGCGGCCTGGAAACACCATATATTTT.

The genes are TRBV28 and TRBJ1-6; D remains ambiguous. Deletions cut 6 bases from V and 9 bases from J, with 18 bases between. Germline loops: CDR1 MDHEN, CDR2 SYDVKM. The CDR3 extends over 15 amino acids. In DNA form, the CDR3 reads TGTGCCAGCAGACCTCAACGGGGTATGTCTTCACCCCTCCACTTT. Its translation: CASRPQRGMSSPLHF.

V gene TRBV27 combines with J gene TRBJ2-7; weak D call: TRBD2 (6 bases). Trimming cost V 2 bases and J 4 bases, with 9 bases left between them. The CDR3 spans 13 residues. CDR1 MNHEY and CDR2 SMNVEV come from the germline V gene (reference sequence). CDR3 loop: CASSLKGTYEQYF. The CDR3 nucleotides are TGTGCCAGCAGTTTAAAAGGGACTTACGAGCAGTACTTC.

This clone has more than one count but fewer than ten. The chain couples TRBV10-2 to TRBJ2-1, with D perhaps TRBD2 (6 bases). CDR3 length equals 13 residues. The V gene lost 7 bases and the J gene lost 9 bases, with 16 bases spanning the gap. CDR1 and CDR2 from the germline V gene are WSHSY and SAAADI. The CDR3 loop is CASTSSGSGEQFF. CDR3 nucleotide sequence: TGCGCCAGCACTTCCTCCGGGAGCGGTGAGCAGTTCTTC.

The rearrangement uses TRBV3-1 (or the pseudogene TRBV3-2) and TRBJ2-7; 7 nucleotides match TRBD1. Trimming removed 4 bases from V and 4 bases from J; junction bases left unmatched: 7. The CDR3 has 14 residues. Germline CDR1 LGHDT, CDR2 YNNKEL (reference sequence). The CDR3: CASSPLQTGYEQYF. Written as DNA, the CDR3 is TGTGCCAGCAGCCCTCTACAGACAGGGTACGAGCAGTACTTC.

V usage is TRBV6-6 and J usage is TRBJ2-1; D is perhaps TRBD1 (6 bases). The CDR3 consists of 15 residues. The germline V and J ends were trimmed by 2 bases and 6 bases, with 14 bases remaining between them. Germline assignment: CDR1 MNHNY and CDR2 SVGAGI (reference sequence). The DNA for the CDR3 is TGTGCCAGCAGTTACACAGGGCGTTTTGGCAATGAGCAGTTCTTC. Its translation: CASSYTGRFGNEQFF.

This clone has just one count. The gene calls are TRBV19 and TRBJ2-6; 10 nucleotides match TRBD1. Germline CDR1 and CDR2: LNHDA and SQIVND (reference sequence). The ends lost 4 bases at V and 0 bases at J; junction bases unmatched: 6. The CDR3 is 18 residues long. CDR3 protein: CASSRDRGSSSGANVLTF. The DNA of the CDR3 is TGTGCCAGTAGTAGGGACAGGGGATCTTCCTCTGGGGCCAACGTCCTGACTTTC.

About this clone itself: The same CDR3 is also encoded by other DNA sequences in this sample. This chain connects TRBV2 to TRBJ2-4, with D possibly TRBD2 on 6 matching bases. Trimming shortened V by 7 bases and J by 0 bases, and 7 bases separated the two germline ends. CDR3 length equals 13 residues. Germline lookup yields CDR1 SNHLY and CDR2 FYNNEI. CDR3 sequence: CASTREAKNIQYF. CDR3 coding DNA: TGTGCCAGCACGCGGGAAGCCAAAAACATTCAGTACTTC. Full variable domain (missing parts from reference TRBV2 and TRBJ2-4): EPEVTQTPSHQVTQMGQEVILRCVPISNHLYFYWYRQILGQKVEFLVSFYNNEISEKSEIFDDQFSVERPDGSNFTLKIRSTKLEDSAMYFCASTREAKNIQYFGAGTRLSVL.

The rearrangement joins TRBV3-1 (or the pseudogene TRBV3-2) to TRBJ2-5, with TRBD1 matching 7 bases. The germline V gene encodes CDR1 LGHDT and CDR2 YNNKEL (reference sequence). This CDR3 region has 14 residues. J gave up 3 bases and V 4 bases, and 5 bases lay outside the gene matches. The CDR3 DNA reads TGTGCCAGCAGCCCTCGGACAGGCAAAGAGACCCAGTACTTC. Translated: CASSPRTGKETQYF.

The rearrangement links TRBV5-4 to TRBJ2-5; TRBD2 matches at 9 bases. The junction had 5 bases not matched to a gene; V was cut back by 0 bases and J by 5 bases. Germline CDR1 reads SGHNT; CDR2 reads YYREEE (reference sequence). CDR3 length: 15 amino acids. DNA for the CDR3: TGTGCCAGCAGCTTGGGTAGCGGGAGTGTGGAGACCCAGTACTTC. Protein: CASSLGSGSVETQYF.

There are a few counts of this clone. V and J are TRBV6-5 and TRBJ1-1; 8 positions agree with TRBD1. The CDR3 sequence is 13 residues long. Unmatched junction bases numbered 11, after V lost 5 bases and J lost 12 bases. Germline V gene data show CDR1 as MNHEY and CDR2 as SVGAGI. CDR3 region: CASSQIGGTGSFF. CDR3 DNA sequence: TGTGCCAGCAGTCAAATTGGTGGGACAGGCTCTTTCTTT.

The chain has TRBV15 and TRBJ2-6, with D unresolved. The CDR3 runs 17 residues. Between the trimmed V and J ends, which lost 1 base and 0 bases, there was a span of 10 bases. Germline CDR1 and CDR2: LNHNV and YYDKDF (reference sequence). CDR3 nucleotides: TGTGCCACCAGCAGAGTTTCACATTACTCTGGGGCCAACGTCCTGACTTTC. This encodes CATSRVSHYSGANVLTF. Full variable domain (missing parts from reference TRBV15 and TRBJ2-6): DAMVIQNPRYQVTQFGKPVTLSCSQTLNHNVMYWYQQKSSQAPKLLFHYYDKDFNNEADTPDNFQSRRPNTSFCFLDIRSPGLGDTAMYLCATSRVSHYSGANVLTFGAGSRLTVL.

As concerns this clone: This specimen includes other DNA sequences encoding the same CDR3. The rearrangement uses TRBV5-1 and TRBJ1-6, with D maybe TRBD1 (5 bases). The V end lost 0 bases, the J end lost 6 bases, and 7 bases lay between the germline ends. The CDR3 spans 14 residues. Germline V CDR1 and CDR2: SGHRS, YFSETQ. The CDR3 protein is CASSLGQGNSPLHF. CDR3 sequence (DNA): TGCGCCAGCAGCTTGGGGCAGGGTAATTCACCCCTCCACTTT.

The J gene is TRBJ1-5, the V gene TRBV6-5; 9 bases are shared with TRBD1. Germline loops: CDR1 MNHEY, CDR2 SVGAGI. Unmatched junction bases numbered 4, after V lost 6 bases and J lost 1 base. The CDR3 length is 15 residues. CDR3: CASSVDRGSNQPQHF. The CDR3 DNA is TGTGCCAGCAGCGTGGACAGGGGAAGCAATCAGCCCCAGCATTTT.

This clone was seen a few times. The rearrangement uses TRBV6-6 and TRBJ1-6, with D perhaps matching TRBD1 (6 bases). Germline V CDR1 and CDR2: MNHNY, SVGAGI (reference sequence). V gave up 5 bases and J gave up 9 bases, with 23 bases separating them. The CDR3 extends over 17 amino acids. The CDR3 nucleotides read TGTGCCAGCAGTCCGCTGGCCCCGACAGGTCGGGGTTCACCCCTCCACTTT. This translates into CASSPLAPTGRGSPLHF.

The gene calls are TRBV15 and TRBJ2-1; 10 bases are shared with TRBD1. Germline trimming cut 0 bases from V and 8 bases from J; bases unmatched to any gene: 7. Germline V lookup: CDR1 LNHNV, CDR2 YYDKDF (reference sequence). The CDR3 spans 16 residues. The CDR3 bases are TGTGCCACCAGCAGAGATTTGGGGACAGGGGTGCATGAGCAGTTCTTC. The encoded protein is CATSRDLGTGVHEQFF.

The chain carries TRBV30 and TRBJ2-3; TRBD2 might be the D (5 bases). In germline, CDR1 is GTSNPN, CDR2 SVGIG (reference sequence). The CDR3 consists of 15 residues. V was shortened by 1 base and J by 3 bases, with 14 bases between the two germline ends. CDR3 nucleotides: TGTGCCTGGAGTGCGGGCGGATTAGCGACAGATACGCAGTATTTT. Amino acid sequence: CAWSAGGLATDTQYF.

This sequence joins TRBV5-6 and TRBJ1-3; D unclear. Trimming left V 5 bases short and J 1 base short, with 13 bases between. This CDR3 has 15 residues. Germline V gene sequence: CDR1 SGHDT, CDR2 YYEEEE. CDR3 region: CASSFLPQSGNTIYF. The DNA of the CDR3 is TGTGCCAGCAGTTTCCTGCCGCAGTCTGGAAACACCATATATTTT.

This chain links TRBV5-4 with TRBJ2-3; 9 positions match TRBD1. J gave up 2 bases and V 4 bases, and 5 bases lay outside the gene matches. Germline CDR1 is SGHNT and CDR2 is YYREEE (reference sequence). The CDR3 contains 15 residues. CDR3 amino acids: CASSPRQGDTDTQYF. As DNA, the CDR3 is TGTGCCAGCAGCCCTAGACAGGGGGACACAGATACGCAGTATTTT. The whole variable domain, remainder taken from reference TRBV5-4 and TRBJ2-3, is ETGVTQSPTHLIKTRGQQVTLRCSSQSGHNTVSWYQQALGQGPQFIFQYYREEENGRGNFPPRFSGLQFPNYSSELNVNALELDDSALYLCASSPRQGDTDTQYFGPGTRLTVL.

CDR3 bases: TGTGCCAGCAGCGTAGGGCATACCTATAATTCACCCCTCCACTTT. Protein: CASSVGHTYNSPLHF. The chain carries TRBV9 and TRBJ1-6; D is unresolved. Deletions cut 0 bases from V and 2 bases from J, with 6 bases between. From germline, CDR1 is SGDLS and CDR2 YYNGEE. The CDR3 covers 15 residues.